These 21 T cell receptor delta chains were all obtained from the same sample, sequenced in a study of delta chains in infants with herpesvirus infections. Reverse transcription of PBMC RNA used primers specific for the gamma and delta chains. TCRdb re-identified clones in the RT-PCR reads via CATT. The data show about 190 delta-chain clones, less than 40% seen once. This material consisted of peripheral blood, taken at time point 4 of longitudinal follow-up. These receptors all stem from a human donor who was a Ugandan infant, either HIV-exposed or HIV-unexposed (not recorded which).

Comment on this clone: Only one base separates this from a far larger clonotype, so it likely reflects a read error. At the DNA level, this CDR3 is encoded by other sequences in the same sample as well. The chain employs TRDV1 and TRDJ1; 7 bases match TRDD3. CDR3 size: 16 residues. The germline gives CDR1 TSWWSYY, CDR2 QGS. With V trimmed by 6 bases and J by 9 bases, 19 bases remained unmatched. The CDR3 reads CALGSRGVWGSAELIF. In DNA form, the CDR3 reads TGTGCTCTTGGATCCCGGGGGGTCTGGGGGTCGGCCGAACTCATCTTT.

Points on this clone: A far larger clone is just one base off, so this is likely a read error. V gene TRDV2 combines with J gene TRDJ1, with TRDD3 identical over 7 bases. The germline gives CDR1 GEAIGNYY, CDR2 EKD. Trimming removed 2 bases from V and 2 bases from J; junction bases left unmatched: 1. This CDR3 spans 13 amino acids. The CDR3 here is CACDSWGTDKLIF. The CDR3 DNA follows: TGTGCCTGTGACAGCTGGGGGACCGATAAACTCATCTTT.

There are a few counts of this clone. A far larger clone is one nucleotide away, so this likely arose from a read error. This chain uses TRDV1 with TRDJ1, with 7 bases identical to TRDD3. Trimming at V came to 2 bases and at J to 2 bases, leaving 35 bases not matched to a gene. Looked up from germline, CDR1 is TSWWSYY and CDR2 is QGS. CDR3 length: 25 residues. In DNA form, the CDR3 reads TGTGCTCTTGGGGAAATGGAGTTTTGGATCTCTTACTGGGGATGGGGACCCCTCGGGACCGATAAACTCATCTTT. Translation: CALGEMEFWISYWGWGPLGTDKLIF.

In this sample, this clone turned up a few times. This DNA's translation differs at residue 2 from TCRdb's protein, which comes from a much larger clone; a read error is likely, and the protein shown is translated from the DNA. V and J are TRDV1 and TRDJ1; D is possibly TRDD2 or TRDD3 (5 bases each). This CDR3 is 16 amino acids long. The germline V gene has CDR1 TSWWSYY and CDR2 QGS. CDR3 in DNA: TGTTCTCTTGGGGAACTAGGGACCTACTGCACCGATAAACTCATCTTT. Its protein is CSLGELGTYCTDKLIF.

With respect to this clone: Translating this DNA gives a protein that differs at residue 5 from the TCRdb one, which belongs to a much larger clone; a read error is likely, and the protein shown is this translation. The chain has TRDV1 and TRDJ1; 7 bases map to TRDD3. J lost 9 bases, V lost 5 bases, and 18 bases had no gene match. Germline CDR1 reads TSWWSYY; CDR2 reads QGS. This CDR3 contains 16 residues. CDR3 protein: CALGTRGVWGSAELIF. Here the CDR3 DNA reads TGTGCTCTTGGGACCCGGGGGGTCTGGGGGTCGGCCGAACTCATCTTT.

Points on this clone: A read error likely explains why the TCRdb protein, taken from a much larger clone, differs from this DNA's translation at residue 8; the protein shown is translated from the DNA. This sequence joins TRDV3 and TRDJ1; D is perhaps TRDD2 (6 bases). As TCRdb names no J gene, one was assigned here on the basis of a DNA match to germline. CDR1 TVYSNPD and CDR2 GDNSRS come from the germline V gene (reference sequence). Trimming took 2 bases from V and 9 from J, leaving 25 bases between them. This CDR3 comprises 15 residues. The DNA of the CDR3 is TGTGCCTTTTTTCCTAAACACAGCTTAAACCCCCAACTCATCTTT. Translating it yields CAFFPKHSLNPQLIF.

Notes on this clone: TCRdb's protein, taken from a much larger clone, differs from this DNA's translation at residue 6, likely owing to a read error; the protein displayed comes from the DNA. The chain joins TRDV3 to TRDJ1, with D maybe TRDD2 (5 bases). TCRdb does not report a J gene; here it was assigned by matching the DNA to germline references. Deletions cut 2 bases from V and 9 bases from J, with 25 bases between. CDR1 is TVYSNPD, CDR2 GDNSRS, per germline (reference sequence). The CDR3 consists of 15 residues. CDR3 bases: TGTGCCTTTTTTCCTGAACACATCTTAAACCCCCAACTCATCTTT. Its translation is CAFFPEHILNPQLIF.

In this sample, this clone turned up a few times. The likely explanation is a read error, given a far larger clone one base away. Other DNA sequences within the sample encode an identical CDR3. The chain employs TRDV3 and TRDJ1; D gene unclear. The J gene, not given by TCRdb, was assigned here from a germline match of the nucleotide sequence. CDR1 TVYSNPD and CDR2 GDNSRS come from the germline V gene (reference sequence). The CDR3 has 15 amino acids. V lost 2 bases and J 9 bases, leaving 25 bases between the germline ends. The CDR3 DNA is TGTGCCTTTTTTCCCAAACACATCTTAAACCCCCAACTCATCTTT. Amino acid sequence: CAFFPKHILNPQLIF.

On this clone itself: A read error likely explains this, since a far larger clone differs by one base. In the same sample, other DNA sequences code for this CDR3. The CDR3 reads CALGSRGVWGSAELIF. The CDR3 DNA sequence: TGTGCTCTTGGGTCCCGGGGGGTCTGGGGGTCGGCTGAACTCATCTTT. V usage is TRDV1 and J usage is TRDJ1, with 7 bases matching TRDD3. V dropped 5 bases and J dropped 9; count of bases not matched to a gene: 18. The CDR3 is 16 amino acids. The germline V gene encodes CDR1 TSWWSYY and CDR2 QGS.

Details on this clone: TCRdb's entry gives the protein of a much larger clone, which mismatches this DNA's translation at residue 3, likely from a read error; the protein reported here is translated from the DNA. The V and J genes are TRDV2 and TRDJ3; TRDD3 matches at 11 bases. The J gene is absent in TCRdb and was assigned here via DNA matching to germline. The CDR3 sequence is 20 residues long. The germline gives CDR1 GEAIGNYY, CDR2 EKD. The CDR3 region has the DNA TGTGCCTATGACGTAGTGTGGGGGATACGGAGCTCCTGGGACACCCGACAGATGTTTTTC. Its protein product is CAYDVVWGIRSSWDTRQMFF.

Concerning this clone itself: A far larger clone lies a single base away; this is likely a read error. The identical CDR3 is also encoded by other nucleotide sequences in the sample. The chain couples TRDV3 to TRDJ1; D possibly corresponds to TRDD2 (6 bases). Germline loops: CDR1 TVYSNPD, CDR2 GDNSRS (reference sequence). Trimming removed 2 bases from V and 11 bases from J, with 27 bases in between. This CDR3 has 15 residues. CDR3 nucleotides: TGTGCCTTTTTTCCTAAACACATCTTAAACCCCCAGCTCATCTTT. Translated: CAFFPKHILNPQLIF.

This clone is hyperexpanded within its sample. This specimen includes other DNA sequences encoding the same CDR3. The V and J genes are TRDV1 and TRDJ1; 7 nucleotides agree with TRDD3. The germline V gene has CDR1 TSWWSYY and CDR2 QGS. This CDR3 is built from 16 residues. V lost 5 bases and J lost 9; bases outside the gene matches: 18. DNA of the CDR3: TGTGCTCTTGGGTCCCGGGGGGTCTGGGGGTCGGCCGAACTCATCTTT. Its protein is CALGSRGVWGSAELIF.

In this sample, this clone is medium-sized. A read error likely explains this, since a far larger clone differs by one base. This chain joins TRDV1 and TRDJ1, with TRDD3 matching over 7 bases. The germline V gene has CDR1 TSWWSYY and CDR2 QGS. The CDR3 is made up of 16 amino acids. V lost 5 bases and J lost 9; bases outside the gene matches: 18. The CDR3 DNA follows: TGTGCTCTTGGGTCCCGGGGGGTCTGGGGGTCGGACGAACTCATCTTT. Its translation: CALGSRGVWGSDELIF.

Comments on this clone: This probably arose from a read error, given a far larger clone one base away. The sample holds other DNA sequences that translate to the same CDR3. CDR3 nucleotide sequence: TGTGCTCTTGGAGAACTAGGGACCTACTGCACCGATAAACTCATCTTT. This sequence encodes CALGELGTYCTDKLIF. The V and J genes are TRDV1 and TRDJ1, with TRDD2 as a possible D gene (5 bases). The CDR3 sequence is 16 residues long. Germline CDR1 and CDR2: TSWWSYY and QGS.

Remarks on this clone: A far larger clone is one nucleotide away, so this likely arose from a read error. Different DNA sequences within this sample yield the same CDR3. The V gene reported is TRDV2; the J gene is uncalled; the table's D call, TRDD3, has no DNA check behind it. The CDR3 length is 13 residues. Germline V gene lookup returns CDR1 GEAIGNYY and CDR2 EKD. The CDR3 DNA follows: TGTGCCTGTGACACCTGGGGGACCGATAAACTTATCTTT. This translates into CACDTWGTDKLIF.

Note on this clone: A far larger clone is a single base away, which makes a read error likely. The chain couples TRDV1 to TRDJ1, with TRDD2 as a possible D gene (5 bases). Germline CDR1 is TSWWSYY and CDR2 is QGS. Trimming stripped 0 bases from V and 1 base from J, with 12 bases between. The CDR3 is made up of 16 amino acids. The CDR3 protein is CALGELETYCTDKLIF. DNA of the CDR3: TGTGCTCTTGGGGAACTAGAGACCTACTGCACCGATAAACTCATCTTT.

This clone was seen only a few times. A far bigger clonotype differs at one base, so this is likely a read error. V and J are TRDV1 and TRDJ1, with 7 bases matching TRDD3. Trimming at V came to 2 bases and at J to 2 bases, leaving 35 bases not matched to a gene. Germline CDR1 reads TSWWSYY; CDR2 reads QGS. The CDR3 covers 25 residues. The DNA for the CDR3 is TGTGCTCTTGGGGAAATGGGGTTTTGGATCTCTTACTGGGGATGCGGACCCCTCGGGACCGATAAACTCATCTTT. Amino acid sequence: CALGEMGFWISYWGCGPLGTDKLIF.

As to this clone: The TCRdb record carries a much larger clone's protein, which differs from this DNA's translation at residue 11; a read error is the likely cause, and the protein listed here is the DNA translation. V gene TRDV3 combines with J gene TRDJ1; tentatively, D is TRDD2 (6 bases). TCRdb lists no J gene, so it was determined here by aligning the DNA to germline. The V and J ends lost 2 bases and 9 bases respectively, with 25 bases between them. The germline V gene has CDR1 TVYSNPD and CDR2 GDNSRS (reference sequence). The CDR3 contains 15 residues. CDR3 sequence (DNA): TGTGCCTTTTTTCCTAAACACATCTTAAACCACCAACTCATCTTT. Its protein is CAFFPKHILNHQLIF.

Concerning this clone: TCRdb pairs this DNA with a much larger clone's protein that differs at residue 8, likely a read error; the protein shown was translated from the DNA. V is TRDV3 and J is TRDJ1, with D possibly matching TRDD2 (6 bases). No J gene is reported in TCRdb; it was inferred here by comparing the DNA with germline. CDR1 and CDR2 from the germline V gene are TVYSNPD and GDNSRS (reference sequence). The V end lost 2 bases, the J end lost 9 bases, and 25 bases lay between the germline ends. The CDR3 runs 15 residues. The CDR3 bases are TGTGCCTTTTTTCCTAAACACAACTTAAACCCCCAACTCATCTTT. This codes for CAFFPKHNLNPQLIF.

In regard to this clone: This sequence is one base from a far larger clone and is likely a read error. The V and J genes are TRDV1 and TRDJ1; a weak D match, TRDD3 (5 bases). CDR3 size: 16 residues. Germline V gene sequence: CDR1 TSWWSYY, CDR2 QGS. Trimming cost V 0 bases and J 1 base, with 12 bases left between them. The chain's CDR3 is CALGELGIYCTDKLIF. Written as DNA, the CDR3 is TGTGCTCTTGGGGAACTAGGGATCTACTGCACCGATAAACTCATCTTT.

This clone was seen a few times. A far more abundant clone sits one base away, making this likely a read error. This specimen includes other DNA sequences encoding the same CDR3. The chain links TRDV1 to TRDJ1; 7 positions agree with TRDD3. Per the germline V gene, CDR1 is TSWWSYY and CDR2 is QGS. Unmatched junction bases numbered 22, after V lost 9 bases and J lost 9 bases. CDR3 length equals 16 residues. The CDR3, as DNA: TGTGCTCTCGGGTCCCGGGGGGTCTGGGGGTCGGCCGAACTCATCTTT. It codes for CALGSRGVWGSAELIF.